This T cell receptor (beta chain) came from a study of CD8 T cells in Susac syndrome. Study-wide background: The sequenced Susac syndrome patients included more than five who had clinically active disease and 8 or 9 who were in remission.

Reverse transcription of about 0.45 to 1 ug RNA was performed with random hexamers. TCRdb recomputed calls from the immunoSEQ multiplex PCR reads with MiXCR, one row per CDR3 protein. The data show some 130,000 distinct CDR3 sequences, approximately 95% seen once. Germline CDR1 and CDR2: MNHEY and SVGAGI. This CDR3 comprises 15 residues. V was pared by 5 bases and J by 4 bases, with 15 bases between. The chain links TRBV6-5 to TRBJ2-1, with D perhaps TRBD1 (8 bases). The TCR sequence derives from a human donor with Susac syndrome. The sample comprised CD8+ T cells from PBMCs. The CDR3 reads CASSPTGGVYNEQFF. The DNA of the CDR3 is TGTGCCAGCAGTCCTACAGGGGGGGTTTACAATGAGCAGTTCTTC.